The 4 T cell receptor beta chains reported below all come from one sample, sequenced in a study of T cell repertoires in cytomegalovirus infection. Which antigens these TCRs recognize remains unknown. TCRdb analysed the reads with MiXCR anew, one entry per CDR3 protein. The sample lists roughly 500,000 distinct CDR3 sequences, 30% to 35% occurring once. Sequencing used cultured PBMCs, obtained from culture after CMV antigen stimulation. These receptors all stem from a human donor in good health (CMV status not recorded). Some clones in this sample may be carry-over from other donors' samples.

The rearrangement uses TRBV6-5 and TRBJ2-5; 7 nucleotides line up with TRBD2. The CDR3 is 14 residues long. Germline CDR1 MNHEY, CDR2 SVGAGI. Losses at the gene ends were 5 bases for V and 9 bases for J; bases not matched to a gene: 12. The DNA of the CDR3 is TGTGCCAGCAGTCTTAGCGGGCCGGCAGGTTCCCAGTACTTC. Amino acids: CASSLSGPAGSQYF.

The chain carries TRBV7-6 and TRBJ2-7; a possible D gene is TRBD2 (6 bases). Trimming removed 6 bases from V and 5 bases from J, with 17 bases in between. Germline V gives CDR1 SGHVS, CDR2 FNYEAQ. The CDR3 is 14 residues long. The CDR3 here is CASRSPGANNEQYF. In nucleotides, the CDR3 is TGTGCCAGCAGATCTCCGGGAGCAAACAACGAGCAGTACTTC.

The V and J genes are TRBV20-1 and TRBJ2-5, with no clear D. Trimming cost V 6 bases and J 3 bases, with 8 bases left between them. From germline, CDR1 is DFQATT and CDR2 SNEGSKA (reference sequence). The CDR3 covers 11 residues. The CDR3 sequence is CSAVAKETQYF. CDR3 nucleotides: TGCAGTGCCGTCGCAAAAGAGACCCAGTACTTC.

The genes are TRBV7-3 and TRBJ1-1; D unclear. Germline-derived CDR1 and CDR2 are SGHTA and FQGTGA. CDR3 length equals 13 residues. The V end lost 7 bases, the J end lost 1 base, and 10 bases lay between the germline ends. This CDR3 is CASNPGENTEAFF. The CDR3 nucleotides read TGTGCCAGCAACCCCGGAGAGAACACTGAAGCTTTCTTT.